This is a list of T cell receptor beta chains from one sample in a study of preoperative IRX-2 immunotherapy in early breast cancer. Profiling relied on immunoSEQ multiplex PCR, and the TCRdb table lists in-frame clones only, not all of them. The sample carries about 42,000 clones, approximately 80% recorded once. The material sequenced was tumor tissue, taken after IRX-2 immunotherapy. Source of these receptors: a human donor with breast cancer. Each CDR3 is given with its conserved first and last residue. A D gene is named only where the DNA matches it firmly. A clone size is listed for some rows: how often the clone was seen (once, few, many), or a class if it is expanded.

cdr3_nt | cdr3_aa | d_call | v_call | clone_size | j_call
TGTGCCAGCAGCTCATGGGGGGGCGGCCAGCCCCAGCATTTT | CASSSWGGGQPQHF | . | TRBV11-3 | . | TRBJ1-5
TGTGCCAGTAGTGCCCAAACAGGGGCAGGCTACACCTTC | CASSAQTGAGYTF | TRBD1 | TRBV19 | . | TRBJ1-2
TGTGCCAGTAGACGCGGGACGCCCGCGGAGGGCTACACCTTC | CASRRGTPAEGYTF | . | TRBV19 | . | TRBJ1-2
TGCGCCAGCAGTCGCGGCCCTGGGGCCAACGTCCTGACTTTC | CASSRGPGANVLTF | . | TRBV5-1 | . | TRBJ2-6
TGTGCCAGTAGTACCGCCTGGGGCGATGAGCAGTTCTTC | CASSTAWGDEQFF | . | TRBV19 | . | TRBJ2-1
TGTGCCAGCAGGACGGGGGCGTCGGGGTACTATGGCTACACCTTC | CASRTGASGYYGYTF | . | TRBV6-8 | once | TRBJ1-2
TGTGCCAGCTCATGGGGACAGGGGGCCGGCAATCAGCCCCAGCATTTT | CASSWGQGAGNQPQHF | TRBD1 | TRBV18 | . | TRBJ1-5
TGCGCCAGCAGCAGGGGCGGACAGGACTATGGCTACACCTTC | CASSRGGQDYGYTF | TRBD1 | TRBV5-1 | . | TRBJ1-2
TGCGCCAGCAGCCAAGGACTAGCGGACTCCTACGAGCAGTACTTC | CASSQGLADSYEQYF | TRBD2 | TRBV4-1 | once | TRBJ2-7
TGTGCCAGCAGCTCAGGTCGGACTAGCACAGATACGCAGTATTTT | CASSSGRTSTDTQYF | . | TRBV11-3 | few | TRBJ2-3
TGTGCTAGTGGTTTTGGCCGGGAGCCCCATGGGGGTACGCAGTATTTT | CASGFGREPHGGTQYF | . | TRBV12-5 | . | TRBJ2-3
TGTGCCAGCAGTGATCTTGGGCTAGCGACTAATACGAACACCGGGGAGCTGTTTTTT | CASSDLGLATNTNTGELFF | . | TRBV9 | once | TRBJ2-2
TGTGCCAGCAGTGAAGCGGGACAGGGAGGACGGAATCAGCCCCAGCATTTT | CASSEAGQGGRNQPQHF | TRBD1 | TRBV6-1 | . | TRBJ1-5
TGTGCCAGCAGTCCGGGACTAGCGGCTCCTCAAGAGACCCAGTACTTC | CASSPGLAAPQETQYF | TRBD2 | TRBV11-3 | . | TRBJ2-5
TGTGCCAGCAGTTACTTCAATGGTCAGCCCCAGCATTTT | CASSYFNGQPQHF | . | TRBV6-8 | . | TRBJ1-5
TGCGCCAGCAGTGACAGGGGGTTCGGTCAGCCCCAGCATTTT | CASSDRGFGQPQHF | TRBD1 | TRBV10-2 | . | TRBJ1-5
TGTGCCATCAGTGAGTCGATCCTTGGAAGCCAAGAGACCCAGTACTTC | CAISESILGSQETQYF | . | TRBV10-3 | . | TRBJ2-5
TGTGCCAGTAGGCACACAGGGGGCCGGCAGCCCCAGCATTTT | CASRHTGGRQPQHF | TRBD1 | TRBV19 | . | TRBJ1-5
TGTGCCAGCATGCGGGGGCAGGGCCCCTACAATGAGCAGTTCTTC | CASMRGQGPYNEQFF | . | TRBV6-8 | . | TRBJ2-1
TGTGCCAGCAGCTTTGGACAGGGGGGACTCCAAGAGACCCAGTACTTC | CASSFGQGGLQETQYF | TRBD1 | TRBV11-1 | . | TRBJ2-5
TGCAGCGTCACGGGACTAGCGGGAGGCGGCGAGACCCAGTACTTC | CSVTGLAGGGETQYF | TRBD2 | TRBV29-1 | . | TRBJ2-5
TGTGCCAGCAGCTTTATGACAGGGGGGAGGAATGAGCAGTTCTTC | CASSFMTGGRNEQFF | TRBD1 | TRBV11-3 | . | TRBJ2-1
TGTGCCAGCAGCTCCAACCATCAGGGAAGGGAGCAGTTCTTC | CASSSNHQGREQFF | . | TRBV11-3 | few | TRBJ2-1
TGTGCCTGGAGCCCGGGACTAGCATCCTACAATGAGCAGTTCTTC | CAWSPGLASYNEQFF | TRBD2 | TRBV30 | once | TRBJ2-1
TGCAGTCCCCCGTTCTGGCGGGATAGGTACAATGAGCAGTTCTTC | CSPPFWRDRYNEQFF | . | TRBV1 | . | TRBJ2-1
TGCGCCAGCAGCCAAGGGGGGGATGAGCAGTTCTTC | CASSQGGDEQFF | . | TRBV1 | . | TRBJ2-1
TGTGCCAGTAGTATAGACGGGACGGCAGATACGCAGTATTTT | CASSIDGTADTQYF | . | TRBV19 | once | TRBJ2-3
TGTGCCAGCAGCTTAGTCCCAGCGGGTCTTGGGGCAGATACGCAGTATTTT | CASSLVPAGLGADTQYF | . | TRBV11-3 | once | TRBJ2-3
TGTGCCAGCAGTGAGGACGGCAGGTTCACAGATACGCAGTATTTT | CASSEDGRFTDTQYF | . | TRBV25-1 | . | TRBJ2-3
TGTGCCAGCGGAAGCCGGGACAGGGTATGGTATGGCTACACCTTC | CASGSRDRVWYGYTF | TRBD1 | TRBV28 | . | TRBJ1-2
TGCGCCACCACGTGGGGCTGTACGACTGGGGGCGTCACTGAAGCTTTCTTT | CATTWGCTTGGVTEAFF | . | TRBV23-1 | once | TRBJ1-1
TGCGCCAGCAGGCCCGGGACAGGGGGAAATGAGCAGTTCTTC | CASRPGTGGNEQFF | TRBD1 | TRBV10-2 | . | TRBJ2-1
TGCGCCAGCAGCTTTCACCCGGGGACCTACGAGCAGTACTTC | CASSFHPGTYEQYF | . | TRBV5-1 | . | TRBJ2-7
TGTGCCAGCAGCTTGTTGGGACAGGTCTCCTACAATGAGCAGTTCTTC | CASSLLGQVSYNEQFF | TRBD1 | TRBV11-3 | . | TRBJ2-1
TGTGCCAGCTCACAGCTTTCGATGGATGCGGGGAGGCTGGGCACTGAAGCTTTCTTT | CASSQLSMDAGRLGTEAFF | . | TRBV18 | . | TRBJ1-1
TGTGCCAGCAGGACAGGAGTGAACACTGAAGCTTTCTTT | CASRTGVNTEAFF | . | TRBV6-8 | . | TRBJ1-1
TGTGCCTGGAGTCCTCCGGACAGGGGTAACGAGCAGTACTTC | CAWSPPDRGNEQYF | TRBD1 | TRBV30 | . | TRBJ2-7
TGTGCCAGCAGCGTAGATTGGGGAGATACGCAGTATTTT | CASSVDWGDTQYF | . | TRBV9 | few | TRBJ2-3
TGTGCCAGTAGTTTGCTAGCGGGTAACACCGGGGAGCTGTTTTTT | CASSLLAGNTGELFF | TRBD2 | TRBV19 | . | TRBJ2-2
TGTGCCAGTAGTATAGGGCAGGGAGGCTCACCCCTCCACTTT | CASSIGQGGSPLHF | . | TRBV19 | . | TRBJ1-6
TGTGCCATCAGTGAGTCGCCGGCGGGGGTCGAGCAGTACTTC | CAISESPAGVEQYF | TRBD2 | TRBV10-3 | few | TRBJ2-7
TGTGCCAGCAGCACCCACGGGGGGATGCCCTACAATGAGCAGTTCTTC | CASSTHGGMPYNEQFF | TRBD2 | TRBV7-6 | . | TRBJ2-1
TGTGCCAGCAGCCCGTGGGAACAGGGCGCTTACGAGCAGTACTTC | CASSPWEQGAYEQYF | . | TRBV11-3 | . | TRBJ2-7
TGTGCCAGCAGTTTAGTAGGTCGGGACAATGAGCAGTTCTTC | CASSLVGRDNEQFF | . | TRBV28 | . | TRBJ2-1
TGTGCCAGTAGTTTGACTAGCGGGGGTGGGGCAGATACGCAGTATTTT | CASSLTSGGGADTQYF | TRBD2 | TRBV19 | . | TRBJ2-3
TGTGCCAGCAGCCCGTACTGGGGCACTGAAGCTTTCTTT | CASSPYWGTEAFF | . | TRBV12-1 | . | TRBJ1-1
TGTGCCAGCAGCTCCGGGACAGGGGGCACAGATACGCAGTATTTT | CASSSGTGGTDTQYF | TRBD1 | TRBV11-3 | . | TRBJ2-3
TGTGCCAGTAGTATCGACCCCCTTAGCAATCAGCCCCAGCATTTT | CASSIDPLSNQPQHF | . | TRBV19 | . | TRBJ1-5